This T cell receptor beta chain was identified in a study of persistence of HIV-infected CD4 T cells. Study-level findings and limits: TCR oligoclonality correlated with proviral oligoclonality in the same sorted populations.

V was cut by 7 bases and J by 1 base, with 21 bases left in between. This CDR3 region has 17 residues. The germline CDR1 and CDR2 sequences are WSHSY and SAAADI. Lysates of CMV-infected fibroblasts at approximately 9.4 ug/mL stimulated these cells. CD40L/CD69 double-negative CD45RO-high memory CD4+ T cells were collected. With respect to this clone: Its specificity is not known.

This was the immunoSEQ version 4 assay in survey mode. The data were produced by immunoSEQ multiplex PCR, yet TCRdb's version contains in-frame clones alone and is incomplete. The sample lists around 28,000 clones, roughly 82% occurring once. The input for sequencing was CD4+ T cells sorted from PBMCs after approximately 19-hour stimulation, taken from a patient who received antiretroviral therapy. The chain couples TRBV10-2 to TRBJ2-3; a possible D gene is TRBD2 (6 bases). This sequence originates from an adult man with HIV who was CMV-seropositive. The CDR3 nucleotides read TGCGCCAGCACACTACCACGGGACTCCGACGGCACAGATACGCAGTATTTT. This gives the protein CASTLPRDSDGTDTQYF.